Listed below are T cell receptor beta chains from one sample, sequenced in a study of shared clonotypes between healthy human individuals. TCRdb's copy holds only in-frame clones and misses some; the assay was immunoSEQ multiplex PCR. The data hold roughly 1,000,000 clones, with roughly 74% observed a single time. Sequenced material: memory CD4+ T cells from PBMCs. Receptors were obtained from a man between 18 and 35 years old in good health. Some clones in this sample may be carry-over from other donors' samples. CDR3s include the opening cysteine and the closing phenylalanine or tryptophan. The D gene is left open where the match is weak. Rows give clone size only sometimes, using once, few, many, or a class for an expanded clone.

d_gene: TRBD1
j_gene: TRBJ1-2
v_gene: TRBV27
abundance: .
CDR3aa: CASSSQGAQNYGYTF

d_gene: .
j_gene: TRBJ2-1
v_gene: TRBV7-3
abundance: few
CDR3aa: CASSLTADHEQFF

d_gene: .
j_gene: TRBJ2-7
v_gene: TRBV19
abundance: .
CDR3aa: CASSISHTQGTGQYF

d_gene: TRBD2
j_gene: TRBJ2-3
v_gene: TRBV30
abundance: .
CDR3aa: CAWRIAGGTDTQYF

d_gene: .
j_gene: TRBJ2-4
v_gene: TRBV28
abundance: few
CDR3aa: CASRPRGGAKNIQYF

d_gene: TRBD1
j_gene: TRBJ1-2
v_gene: TRBV5-6
abundance: .
CDR3aa: CASSRSGTEYGYTF

d_gene: .
j_gene: TRBJ1-2
v_gene: TRBV7-2
abundance: .
CDR3aa: CASSFIGGLGYTF

d_gene: TRBD2
j_gene: TRBJ2-5
v_gene: TRBV11-2
abundance: .
CDR3aa: CASSSLAGEGTQYF

d_gene: .
j_gene: TRBJ1-1
v_gene: TRBV7-6
abundance: few
CDR3aa: CASSPLGGTEAFF

d_gene: TRBD1
j_gene: TRBJ2-5
v_gene: TRBV4-1
abundance: .
CDR3aa: CASSQAGTGGETQYF

d_gene: .
j_gene: TRBJ1-1
v_gene: TRBV2
abundance: .
CDR3aa: CASSDVGGTEAFF

d_gene: .
j_gene: TRBJ1-2
v_gene: TRBV6-1
abundance: .
CDR3aa: CASSTGPVYGYTF